One and the same sample provided the 21 T cell receptor beta chains below, sequenced in a study of blood T cell repertoires in COVID-19. Only in-frame clones appear in the TCRdb table, and some are missing; sequencing was by immunoSEQ multiplex PCR. The repertoire holds roughly 340,000 clones, with around 87% as singletons. Sequencing input: PBMCs or T cells enriched from blood (not recorded which). The receptors stem from a man in his forties or fifties in a cohort exposed to, infected with or recovered from COVID-19 (not recorded which).

The chain is built from TRBV5-1 and TRBJ1-1; D ambiguous. Trimming shortened V by 1 base and J by 0 bases, and 7 bases separated the two germline ends. The CDR3 is 14 residues long. Germline V lookup: CDR1 SGHRS, CDR2 YFSETQ. Here the CDR3 DNA reads TGCGCCAGCAGCTTGCCGGGTTTGAACACTGAAGCTTTCTTT. Translation gives CASSLPGLNTEAFF.

CDR3 sequence: CASSAGTSGRVGELFF. The CDR3 region has the DNA TGTGCCAGCAGCGCCGGGACTAGCGGGAGAGTCGGGGAGCTGTTTTTT. The V gene is TRBV5-4, the J gene TRBJ2-2, with 14 bases lining up with TRBD2. V dropped 4 bases and J dropped 7; count of bases not matched to a gene: 6. Looked up from germline, CDR1 is SGHNT and CDR2 is YYREEE (reference sequence). The CDR3 is made up of 16 amino acids.

The V and J genes are TRBV27 and TRBJ2-7; 16 bases match TRBD2. CDR1 and CDR2 (germline): MNHEY, SMNVEV (reference sequence). The CDR3 loop spans 16 amino acids. V was clipped by 2 bases and J by 6 bases; unmatched bases: 4. CDR3 sequence reads: CASSLPGTSGRAEQYF. The CDR3 DNA sequence: TGTGCCAGCAGTTTACCCGGGACTAGCGGGAGGGCCGAGCAGTACTTC.

The chain couples TRBV15 to TRBJ2-5; possibly TRBD1 for D (5 bases). This CDR3 has 15 residues. The V end lost 0 bases, the J end lost 2 bases, and 10 bases lay between the germline ends. Germline-derived CDR1 and CDR2 are LNHNV and YYDKDF (reference sequence). The CDR3 bases are TGTGCCACCAGCAGAGATTCCTCAGGGCAAGAGACCCAGTACTTC. Amino acids: CATSRDSSGQETQYF.

The chain employs TRBV28 and TRBJ2-1; TRBD2 agrees at 13 bases. The V gene end was trimmed by 1 base and the J gene end by 0 bases; junction bases not matched to a gene: 18. In germline, CDR1 is MDHEN, CDR2 SYDVKM. The CDR3 consists of 23 residues. CDR3 in amino acids: CASSLYTPRTSGSPKSSYNEQFF. CDR3 nucleotides: TGTGCCAGCAGTTTATATACCCCCCGGACTAGCGGGAGCCCAAAAAGCTCCTACAATGAGCAGTTCTTC.

With respect to this clone: The same CDR3 arises from other DNA sequences in this sample as well. The chain recombines TRBV5-1 with TRBJ2-7, with D tentatively TRBD1 (7 bases). V lost 2 bases, J lost 2 bases, and 11 bases lay in between. Germline assignment: CDR1 SGHRS and CDR2 YFSETQ. The CDR3 sequence is 14 residues long. CDR3 nucleotides: TGCGCCAGCAGCTTATCAGGGGGGACCTACGAGCAGTACTTC. As protein: CASSLSGGTYEQYF.

Comments on this clone: The sample holds other DNA sequences that translate to the same CDR3. The chain recombines TRBV6-5 with TRBJ1-2; possibly TRBD1 for D (5 bases). V lost 8 bases and J 0 bases, leaving 13 bases between the germline ends. CDR3 length: 14 residues. Germline values: CDR1 MNHEY, CDR2 SVGAGI. The CDR3 sequence: CASSPGGSNYGYTF. Written as DNA, the CDR3 is TGTGCCAGCTCCCCGGGGGGGTCTAACTATGGCTACACCTTC.

This chain links TRBV28 with TRBJ1-5, with 8 positions matching TRBD1. The germline V gene encodes CDR1 MDHEN and CDR2 SYDVKM. Trimming took 4 bases from V and 7 from J; bases not matched to a gene: 9. The CDR3 sequence is 15 residues long. CDR3 region: CASSWGQGAWQPQHF. CDR3 coding DNA: TGTGCCAGCAGTTGGGGGCAGGGGGCTTGGCAGCCCCAGCATTTT.

The V call is TRBV7-2, the J call TRBJ1-3; TRBD1 aligns across 9 bases. The V gene end was trimmed by 3 bases and the J gene end by 4 bases; junction bases not matched to a gene: 1. The CDR3 is 14 amino acids. From germline, CDR1 is SGHTA and CDR2 FQGNSA. CDR3 nucleotide sequence: TGTGCCAGCAGCTTGGACAGGGGCGGAAACACCATATATTTT. Translation gives CASSLDRGGNTIYF.

A few counts support this clone. This rearrangement joins TRBV24-1 to TRBJ1-5, with D possibly matching TRBD1 (5 bases). The CDR3 totals 13 residues. The germline V gene encodes CDR1 KGHDR and CDR2 SFDVKD. V dropped 7 bases and J dropped 6 bases, with 12 bases sitting between them. The CDR3 DNA sequence: TGTGCCACCAGCTCTACAGGAACTCAGCCCCAGCATTTT. It specifies CATSSTGTQPQHF.

The chain couples TRBV5-1 to TRBJ2-5; the match to TRBD2 covers 11 bases. The V gene end was trimmed by 5 bases and the J gene end by 5 bases; junction bases not matched to a gene: 5. Germline values: CDR1 SGHRS, CDR2 YFSETQ. The CDR3 has 14 amino acids. The chain's CDR3 is CASRVSSGRETQYF. The CDR3 nucleotides read TGCGCCAGCAGAGTGTCTAGCGGGAGGGAGACCCAGTACTTC.

The chain recombines TRBV15 with TRBJ2-1; 10 bases line up with TRBD2. CDR3 length: 16 amino acids. The V gene's germline CDR1 is LNHNV and CDR2 YYDKDF (reference sequence). V was clipped by 3 bases and J by 8 bases; unmatched bases: 10. The CDR3 DNA is TGTGCCACCAGCAGCCTGGGGAGCGGGAGGGGCGATGAGCAGTTCTTC. Translation: CATSSLGSGRGDEQFF.

V and J are TRBV6-6 and TRBJ1-5, with a possible D match to TRBD1 (6 bases). Germline CDR1 reads MNHNY; CDR2 reads SVGAGI (reference sequence). The CDR3 loop spans 15 amino acids. V shed 5 bases and J shed 4 bases, with 15 bases lying between them. Here the CDR3 reads CASSLGDRRNQPQHF. The CDR3 nucleotides are TGTGCCAGCAGTCTAGGCGACAGGAGAAATCAGCCCCAGCATTTT.

The V and J genes are TRBV7-3 and TRBJ2-1, with TRBD2 identical over 8 bases. Trimming at V came to 5 bases and at J to 0 bases, leaving 3 bases not matched to a gene. Germline CDR1 reads SGHTA; CDR2 reads FQGTGA. This CDR3 spans 15 amino acids. CDR3 region: CASSLSGSSYNEQFF. The CDR3 DNA reads TGTGCCAGCAGCCTAAGCGGGAGCTCCTACAATGAGCAGTTCTTC.

The gene calls are TRBV10-2 and TRBJ2-1; tentatively, D is TRBD2 (6 bases). V was clipped by 1 base and J by 0 bases, with 7 bases between them. Per the germline V gene, CDR1 is WSHSY and CDR2 is SAAADI. The CDR3 is 15 amino acids. For the CDR3, the DNA is TGCGCCAGCAGTGAGTGGACTACCTCCTACAATGAGCAGTTCTTC. Its protein is CASSEWTTSYNEQFF.

The rearrangement links TRBV6-1 to TRBJ2-1, with TRBD2 identical over 9 bases. CDR1 is MNHNS and CDR2 is SASEGT in the germline V gene. The CDR3 extends over 17 amino acids. Losses at the gene ends were 4 bases for V and 7 bases for J; bases not matched to a gene: 14. For the CDR3, the DNA is TGTGCCAGCAGTGGCTACCTATTAGCGGGAGCTGGAAATGAGCAGTTCTTC. Its protein is CASSGYLLAGAGNEQFF.

This clone was observed a few times. J is TRBJ2-5 and V is TRBV27; D is uncertain. The CDR3 has 13 amino acids. The ends were cut back, 0 bases at V and 5 bases at J, with 7 bases in the middle. CDR1 is MNHEY and CDR2 is SMNVEV in the germline V gene (reference sequence). The DNA for the CDR3 is TGTGCCAGCAGTTTATCGAGATGGGAGACCCAGTACTTC. Its translation: CASSLSRWETQYF.

The chain links TRBV7-8 to TRBJ2-1; TRBD2 matches at 7 bases. After removal of 1 base from V and 6 bases from J, the junction contained 0 bases not matched to a gene. Germline-derived CDR1 and CDR2 are SGHVS and FQNEAQ. The CDR3 loop spans 13 amino acids. CDR3 in amino acids: CASSLGLANEQFF. DNA of the CDR3: TGTGCCAGCAGCTTAGGACTAGCCAATGAGCAGTTCTTC.

The J gene is TRBJ2-3, the V gene TRBV19; the D gene is possibly TRBD2 (5 bases). This CDR3 comprises 15 residues. Germline V lookup: CDR1 LNHDA, CDR2 SQIVND (reference sequence). V lost 3 bases and J lost 2, with 12 bases in between. This CDR3 is CASSIGAVVTDTQYF. The CDR3 nucleotides are TGTGCCAGTAGTATCGGAGCGGTCGTCACAGATACGCAGTATTTT.

The V and J genes are TRBV7-6 and TRBJ1-4; no reliable D call. The CDR3 sequence is 17 residues long. Germline CDR1 and CDR2: SGHVS and FNYEAQ. Deletions cut 4 bases from V and 3 bases from J, with 18 bases between. DNA of the CDR3: TGTGCCAGCAGCTCCCGGACGGAGGCTACGGCTAATGAAAAACTGTTTTTT. Encoded protein: CASSSRTEATANEKLFF.

As to this clone: The identical CDR3 is also encoded by other nucleotide sequences in the sample. This chain joins TRBV5-1 and TRBJ1-2; D might be TRBD1 (6 bases). In germline, CDR1 is SGHRS, CDR2 YFSETQ. The CDR3 contains 11 residues. Trimming took 5 bases from V and 5 from J, leaving 7 bases between them. CDR3 in amino acids: CASRQGYGYTF. The CDR3 DNA is TGCGCCAGCAGACAGGGTTATGGCTACACCTTC.